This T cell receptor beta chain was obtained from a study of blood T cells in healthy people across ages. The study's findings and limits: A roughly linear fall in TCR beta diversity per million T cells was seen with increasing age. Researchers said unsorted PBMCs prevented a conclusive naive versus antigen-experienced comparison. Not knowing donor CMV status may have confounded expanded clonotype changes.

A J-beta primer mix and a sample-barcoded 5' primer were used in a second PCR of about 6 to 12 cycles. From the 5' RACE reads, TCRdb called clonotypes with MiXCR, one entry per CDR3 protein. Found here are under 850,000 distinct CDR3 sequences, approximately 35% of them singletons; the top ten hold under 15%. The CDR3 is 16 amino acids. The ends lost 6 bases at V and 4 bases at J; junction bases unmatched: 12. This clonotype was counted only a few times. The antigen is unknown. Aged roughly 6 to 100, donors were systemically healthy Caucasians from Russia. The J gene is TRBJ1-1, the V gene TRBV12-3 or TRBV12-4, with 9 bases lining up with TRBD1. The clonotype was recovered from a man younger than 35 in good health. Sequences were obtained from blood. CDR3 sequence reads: CASSSGQGWYGTEAFF. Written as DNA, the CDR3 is TGTGCCAGCAGCTCAGGACAGGGGTGGTACGGCACTGAAGCTTTCTTT.